One sample yielded the 2 T cell receptor beta chains listed below, sequenced in a study of cytotoxic CD8 clonotypes in ibrutinib-treated CLL. Sequenced by immunoSEQ multiplex PCR; TCRdb stores in-frame clones only, minus some. The sample has about 130,000 clones, over 75% seen once; the top ten hold 2% to 2.5%. The sample here was PBMCs, taken after 24 months of ibrutinib treatment. Receptors were obtained from a human donor with chronic lymphocytic leukemia.

This CDR3 is CASGNWDTYTEAFF. CDR3 bases: TGTGCCAGCGGGAATTGGGACACCTACACTGAAGCTTTCTTT. The rearrangement joins TRBV2 to TRBJ1-1; possibly TRBD1 for D (6 bases). V lost 8 bases, J lost 3 bases, and 16 bases lay in between. The CDR3 loop spans 14 amino acids. Germline CDR1 and CDR2: SNHLY and FYNNEI.

V and J are TRBV7-7 and TRBJ2-1; D perhaps matches TRBD2 (6 bases). Trimming removed 5 bases from V and 2 bases from J, with 16 bases in between. CDR3 length equals 16 residues. Germline loops: CDR1 SSHAT, CDR2 FNYEAQ (reference sequence). The CDR3 DNA follows: TGTGCCAGCAGCCCAGAGGGCGGGGAGGCCTACAATGAGCAGTTCTTC. Protein sequence: CASSPEGGEAYNEQFF. Variable domain in full (rest from reference TRBV7-7 and TRBJ2-1): GAGVSQSPRYKVTKRGQDVTLRCDPISSHATLYWYQQALGQGPEFLTYFNYEAQPDKSGLPSDRFSAERPEGSISTLTIQRTEQRDSAMYRCASSPEGGEAYNEQFFGPGTRLTVL.